The 18 T cell receptor beta chains listed next were all sequenced from one sample in a study of blood T cell repertoires in COVID-19. Clones were sequenced by immunoSEQ multiplex PCR, and TCRdb holds only the in-frame ones, with some missing. The repertoire holds fewer than 300,000 clones, with more than 85% as singletons. Sample: peripheral blood. These receptor sequences come from a person between 18 and 30 years old with COVID-19, enrolled during active disease.

This chain joins TRBV6-5 and TRBJ2-3; the match to TRBD2 covers 9 bases. Germline trimming cut 6 bases from V and 0 bases from J; bases unmatched to any gene: 4. CDR3 length: 15 residues. Germline assignment: CDR1 MNHEY and CDR2 SVGAGI. The CDR3 DNA sequence: TGTGCCAGCAGCGTGACTAGCGGTAGCACAGATACGCAGTATTTT. Encoded protein: CASSVTSGSTDTQYF.

The gene calls are TRBV6-1 and TRBJ2-4, with 10 nucleotides matching TRBD2. With 1 base clipped from V and 3 bases from J, the junction kept 9 bases outside the gene matches. Germline V gene data show CDR1 as MNHNS and CDR2 as SASEGT. The CDR3 spans 18 residues. The chain's CDR3 is CASSEVPSGSLGKNIQYF. CDR3 nucleotides: TGTGCCAGCAGTGAAGTCCCTAGCGGGAGTCTAGGCAAAAACATTCAGTACTTC.

The V gene is TRBV13, the J gene TRBJ2-7; D is possibly TRBD2 (5 bases). Between the trimmed V and J ends, which lost 5 bases and 6 bases, there was a span of 11 bases. CDR1 and CDR2 (germline): PRHDT, FYEKMQ (reference sequence). This CDR3 has 12 amino acids. Here the CDR3 reads CASSARGFEQYF. DNA for the CDR3: TGTGCCAGCAGCGCCCGAGGGTTCGAGCAGTACTTC.

The chain couples TRBV25-1 to TRBJ2-7, with a possible D match to TRBD1 (5 bases). V was trimmed by 3 bases and J by 1 base, leaving 7 bases between them. The CDR3 has 13 amino acids. Per the germline V gene, CDR1 is MGHDK and CDR2 is SYGVNS. CDR3: CASSEDNSYEQYF. Here the CDR3 DNA reads TGTGCCAGCAGTGAGGACAATTCCTACGAGCAGTACTTC.

This sequence joins TRBV21-1 and TRBJ2-7; the D segment call TRBD1 is taken from the table without a DNA check. TRBV21-1 constitutes a pseudogene. The CDR3 is made up of 13 amino acids. CDR3 coding DNA: TGTGCCAGCAGCATCCAGGGGGCCTCCGAGCAGTACTTC. Encoded protein: CASSIQGASEQYF.

This clone was seen a single time. The chain couples TRBV28 to TRBJ1-1, with 8 bases aligning to TRBD1. The trim removed 4 bases at V and 2 bases at J, leaving 12 bases unmatched. Germline V gene data show CDR1 as MDHEN and CDR2 as SYDVKM. The CDR3 length is 17 residues. This chain's CDR3 is CASSYTPHGTGNTEAFF. CDR3 in DNA: TGTGCCAGCAGTTACACTCCGCACGGGACAGGTAACACTGAAGCTTTCTTT.

CDR3 protein: CASSSEAGTEAFF. In nucleotides, the CDR3 is TGTGCCAGCAGCTCCGAAGCGGGAACTGAAGCTTTCTTT. This sequence joins TRBV7-9 and TRBJ1-1; no definite D call. Germline V gene sequence: CDR1 SEHNR, CDR2 FQNEAQ (reference sequence). The CDR3 contains 13 residues. V lost 4 bases, J lost 5 bases, and 11 bases lay in between.

The chain couples TRBV3-1 (or the pseudogene TRBV3-2) to TRBJ1-2, with 9 bases that match TRBD1. With 4 bases clipped from V and 8 bases from J, the junction kept 8 bases outside the gene matches. Germline V gene data show CDR1 as LGHDT and CDR2 as YNNKEL (reference sequence). This CDR3 is built from 14 residues. The CDR3 loop reads CASSPTGGRGGYTF. The DNA of the CDR3 is TGTGCCAGCAGCCCGACAGGGGGTAGGGGAGGCTACACCTTC.

V and J are TRBV5-8 and TRBJ1-5, with TRBD1 as a possible D gene (6 bases). The CDR3 is made up of 15 amino acids. Germline V gives CDR1 SGHTS, CDR2 YDEGEE. The V end lost 5 bases, the J end lost 6 bases, and 18 bases lay between the germline ends. The CDR3 DNA is TGTGCCAGCAGTACACAGGGTCAGATCTCTCAGCCCCAGCATTTT. As protein: CASSTQGQISQPQHF.

This chain's CDR3 is CASSPPTSGGKNIQYF. Here the CDR3 DNA reads TGTGCCAGTAGTCCTCCGACTAGCGGGGGCAAAAACATTCAGTACTTC. V is TRBV19 and J is TRBJ2-4; 12 bases are a match to TRBD2. Germline values: CDR1 LNHDA, CDR2 SQIVND (reference sequence). This CDR3 contains 16 residues. V lost 5 bases, J lost 3 bases, and 5 bases stayed unmatched.

The V gene is TRBV2, the J gene TRBJ1-1; D unclear. This CDR3 region has 14 residues. Trimming took 7 bases from V and 0 from J, leaving 12 bases between them. Germline CDR1 SNHLY, CDR2 FYNNEI. CDR3 nucleotide sequence: TGTGCCAGCAACCCCGGGGTCATGAACACTGAAGCTTTCTTT. Translation: CASNPGVMNTEAFF.

The gene calls are TRBV19 and TRBJ2-6, with D unclear. Germline V CDR1 and CDR2: LNHDA, SQIVND (reference sequence). The CDR3 runs 16 residues. V was shortened by 3 bases and J by 0 bases, with 9 bases between the two germline ends. The CDR3 sequence: CASSIGQYSGANVLTF. The CDR3 bases are TGTGCCAGTAGTATTGGTCAGTACTCTGGGGCCAACGTCCTGACTTTC.

The V gene is TRBV27, the J gene TRBJ2-7; 7 nucleotides line up with TRBD1. CDR1 MNHEY and CDR2 SMNVEV come from the germline V gene (reference sequence). This CDR3 has 14 amino acids. Germline trimming cut 5 bases from V and 5 bases from J; bases unmatched to any gene: 9. DNA of the CDR3: TGTGCCAGCAGTAACAGACAGGGTAGGCACGAGCAGTACTTC. Translating it yields CASSNRQGRHEQYF.

Remarks on this clone: Other DNA sequences in the same sample also yield this CDR3. The V gene is TRBV3-1 (or the pseudogene TRBV3-2), the J gene TRBJ2-5; D is perhaps TRBD2 (6 bases). Trimming removed 0 bases at V and 2 bases at J, with 7 bases between. The CDR3 is 14 residues long. Germline V lookup: CDR1 LGHDT, CDR2 YNNKEL (reference sequence). CDR3 residues: CASSQDLAQETQYF. CDR3 DNA sequence: TGTGCCAGCAGCCAAGATCTAGCGCAAGAGACCCAGTACTTC.

The V gene is TRBV12-5, the J gene TRBJ2-7; tentative D call: TRBD2 (5 bases). Germline lookup yields CDR1 LGHNT and CDR2 FRNRAP. The V end was cut by 8 bases, the J end by 3 bases, with 11 bases between. The CDR3 spans 12 residues. CDR3 DNA: TGTGCTAGTACAGACTATAACTACGAGCAGTACTTC. Protein product: CASTDYNYEQYF.

This clone was seen only once. This chain connects TRBV19 to TRBJ2-1, with D perhaps TRBD2 (5 bases). Germline V lookup: CDR1 LNHDA, CDR2 SQIVND (reference sequence). CDR3 size: 18 residues. V lost 3 bases and J 4 bases, leaving 22 bases between the germline ends. CDR3 DNA: TGTGCCAGTAGTATTCGAGCGGCCGAAGATAAAGGATACAATGAGCAGTTCTTC. It translates to CASSIRAAEDKGYNEQFF.

The chain has TRBV5-5 and TRBJ1-2; the D is unclear. The CDR3 spans 13 residues. Trimming took 3 bases from V and 8 from J, leaving 14 bases between them. In germline, CDR1 is SGHKS, CDR2 YYEKEE (reference sequence). CDR3 region: CASSSGQAGGYTF. CDR3 DNA: TGTGCCAGCAGCTCCGGTCAGGCGGGAGGCTACACCTTC.

The chain joins TRBV5-1 to TRBJ1-1, with 8 positions matching TRBD1. V shed 2 bases and J 4 bases; nucleotides not matched to a gene: 10. CDR3 size: 16 residues. From germline, CDR1 is SGHRS and CDR2 YFSETQ. CDR3 sequence (DNA): TGCGCCAGCAGCTTTACCGGACAGGGAGATGGCACTGAAGCTTTCTTT. It codes for CASSFTGQGDGTEAFF.